Below are 19 T cell receptor beta chains sequenced from a single sample in a study of T cell responses to AZD1222 COVID-19 vaccine. Repertoires were generated with immunoSEQ multiplex PCR, while TCRdb's copy carries only in-frame clones and drops some. The table includes under 130,000 clones, about 92% detected once. The sample was peripheral blood, taken on day 0 of AZD1222 vaccination. These receptors were collected from an adult in good health.

The chain has TRBV14 and TRBJ1-1; D not certain. CDR3 size: 12 residues. Trimming shortened V by 1 base and J by 12 bases, and 12 bases separated the two germline ends. Germline CDR1 is SGHDN and CDR2 is FVKESK. The CDR3 DNA follows: TGTGCCAGCAGCCAAGGTCAATGGGGTTCTTTCTTT. This sequence encodes CASSQGQWGSFF.

The chain combines TRBV7-8 with TRBJ2-1; the D is unclear. The CDR3 covers 15 residues. The germline CDR1 and CDR2 sequences are SGHVS and FQNEAQ. The V gene lost 1 base and the J gene lost 0 bases, with 7 bases spanning the gap. The CDR3 reads CASSLVESSYNEQFF. The CDR3, as DNA: TGTGCCAGCAGCTTAGTAGAGAGCTCCTACAATGAGCAGTTCTTC. The full variable domain, with the rest looked up from reference TRBV7-8 and TRBJ2-1, is GAGVSQSPRYKVAKRGQDVALRCDPISGHVSLFWYQQALGQGPEFLTYFQNEAQLDKSGLPSDRFFAERPEGSVSTLKIQRTQQEDSAVYLCASSLVESSYNEQFFGPGTRLTVL.

The table lists this clone with a count of one. The J gene is TRBJ2-1, the V gene TRBV10-2; unclear D gene. Germline CDR1 is WSHSY and CDR2 is SAAADI. The V and J ends lost 3 bases and 6 bases respectively, with 6 bases between them. This CDR3 has 12 residues. CDR3 in DNA: TGCGCCAGCAGTGATGTCGGCAATGAGCAGTTCTTC. Translating gives CASSDVGNEQFF.

This clone was found a few times. The V call is TRBV3-1 (or the pseudogene TRBV3-2), the J call TRBJ1-2; D remains ambiguous. The CDR3 is 14 amino acids. With 1 base removed from V and 3 bases from J, the gap between germline ends came to 9 bases. Germline values: CDR1 LGHDT, CDR2 YNNKEL (reference sequence). Here the CDR3 DNA reads TGTGCCAGCAGCCAAGGACCGAATCACTATGGCTACACCTTC. Translating gives CASSQGPNHYGYTF.

The chain employs TRBV7-2 and TRBJ2-3, with TRBD2 matching 8 bases. Unmatched junction bases numbered 14, after V lost 8 bases and J lost 4 bases. The CDR3 sequence is 16 residues long. Looked up from germline, CDR1 is SGHTA and CDR2 is FQGNSA. The CDR3 loop is CASSRGGRDKADTQYF. The CDR3 nucleotides read TGTGCCAGCTCCCGGGGGGGCCGGGACAAAGCAGATACGCAGTATTTT.

CDR3 nucleotides: TGTGCCAGTACCCCCCCCACAGGGGGTCACGGTGTAGGCTACACCTTC. Translation: CASTPPTGGHGVGYTF. The V gene is TRBV19, the J gene TRBJ1-2; 8 bases align to TRBD1. The CDR3 is 16 amino acids. The ends lost 7 bases at V and 8 bases at J; junction bases unmatched: 18. The germline gives CDR1 LNHDA, CDR2 SQIVND (reference sequence).

The chain links TRBV30 to TRBJ1-6; D not certain. The CDR3 runs to 14 residues. V shed 4 bases and J shed 8 bases, with 15 bases lying between them. From germline, CDR1 is GTSNPN and CDR2 SVGIG (reference sequence). CDR3 residues: CAWKGRNLYSPLHF. CDR3 coding DNA: TGTGCCTGGAAAGGCCGGAACCTTTATTCACCCCTCCACTTT.

The chain joins TRBV2 to TRBJ2-3; 8 bases match TRBD1. Germline loops: CDR1 SNHLY, CDR2 FYNNEI. This CDR3 spans 12 amino acids. V gave up 6 bases and J gave up 5 bases; unmatched junction bases: 1. The CDR3 is CASRQGVDTQYF. CDR3 bases: TGTGCCAGCAGACAGGGGGTAGATACGCAGTATTTT.

The CDR3 nucleotides read TGTGCCAGCAGCCGAGGGGAGACAGACCAAGAGACCCAGTACTTC. Protein product: CASSRGETDQETQYF. J is TRBJ2-5 and V is TRBV4-2; D may be TRBD1 or TRBD2 (5 bases each). V was clipped by 4 bases and J by 0 bases, with 12 bases between them. Germline V gives CDR1 LGHNA, CDR2 YNFKEQ. This CDR3 has 15 residues.

This chain uses TRBV15 with TRBJ2-3, with D perhaps matching TRBD2 (6 bases). CDR1 is LNHNV and CDR2 is YYDKDF in the germline V gene (reference sequence). There are 15 residues in the CDR3. V gave up 0 bases and J gave up 1 base, with 8 bases separating them. In DNA form, the CDR3 reads TGTGCCACCAGCAGAGATCGCGGGGGCACAGATACGCAGTATTTT. As protein: CATSRDRGGTDTQYF. The full variable domain, rest sourced from reference TRBV15 and TRBJ2-3, is DAMVIQNPRYQVTQFGKPVTLSCSQTLNHNVMYWYQQKSSQAPKLLFHYYDKDFNNEADTPDNFQSRRPNTSFCFLDIRSPGLGDTAMYLCATSRDRGGTDTQYFGPGTRLTVL.

This clone was observed a handful of times. A read error may account for a junction end that differs from germline. This rearrangement joins TRBV7-9 to TRBJ2-1; 11 nucleotides line up with TRBD2. Germline V gene lookup returns CDR1 SEHNR and CDR2 FQNEAQ (reference sequence). The CDR3 runs 15 residues. CDR3 protein: CASSLAGGLYNEQFF. The CDR3 DNA sequence: TGTGCCAGCAGCCTAGCGGGGGGTTTGTACAATGAGCAGTTCTTC.

V is TRBV5-6 and J is TRBJ1-5, with TRBD1 identical over 7 bases. The CDR3 has 14 amino acids. CDR1 is SGHDT, CDR2 YYEEEE, per germline. The junction had 6 bases not matched to a gene; V was cut back by 2 bases and J by 7 bases. The CDR3 coding sequence is TGTGCCAGCAGCTTAAACAGGGGTGGGCAGCCCCAGCATTTT. This gives the protein CASSLNRGGQPQHF.

V and J are TRBV6-6 and TRBJ2-2; D gene unclear. The germline V gene has CDR1 MNHNY and CDR2 SVGAGI (reference sequence). The V end lost 5 bases, the J end lost 5 bases, and 3 bases lay between the germline ends. CDR3 length: 11 amino acids. The chain's CDR3 is CASSPTGELFF. The DNA of the CDR3 is TGTGCCAGCAGTCCAACCGGGGAGCTGTTTTTT.

This clone was counted a single time. The chain links TRBV2 to TRBJ2-2, with D tentatively TRBD1 or TRBD2 (5 bases each). From germline, CDR1 is SNHLY and CDR2 FYNNEI. CDR3 size: 17 residues. Trimming stripped 6 bases from V and 0 bases from J, with 17 bases between. The CDR3 DNA is TGTGCCAGCAGCTTCGGGACGGTAAAACCGAACACCGGGGAGCTGTTTTTT. The encoded protein is CASSFGTVKPNTGELFF.

This sequence joins TRBV2 and TRBJ2-3; a weak D match, TRBD2 (5 bases). Trimming took 6 bases from V and 1 from J, leaving 5 bases between them. The CDR3 runs to 12 residues. Germline CDR1 and CDR2: SNHLY and FYNNEI. CDR3 protein: CASSGGTDTQYF. The DNA for the CDR3 is TGTGCCAGCAGCGGGGGCACAGATACGCAGTATTTT. The full variable domain, with the rest looked up from reference TRBV2 and TRBJ2-3, is EPEVTQTPSHQVTQMGQEVILRCVPISNHLYFYWYRQILGQKVEFLVSFYNNEISEKSEIFDDQFSVERPDGSNFTLKIRSTKLEDSAMYFCASSGGTDTQYFGPGTRLTVL.

V is TRBV7-3 and J is TRBJ1-6; TRBD1 might be the D (5 bases). Germline V gene data show CDR1 as SGHTA and CDR2 as FQGTGA. The CDR3 sequence is 14 residues long. V lost 2 bases and J lost 8, with 10 bases in between. CDR3 loop: CASSLQGLDSPLHF. The DNA of the CDR3 is TGTGCCAGCAGCTTACAGGGTCTGGATTCACCCCTCCACTTT. The full variable domain, rest sourced from reference TRBV7-3 and TRBJ1-6, is GAGVSQTPSNKVTEKGKYVELRCDPISGHTALYWYRQSLGQGPEFLIYFQGTGAADDSGLPNDRFFAVRPEGSVSTLKIQRTERGDSAVYLCASSLQGLDSPLHFGNGTRLTVT.

A single count supports this clone. The chain is built from TRBV28 and TRBJ2-7, with 8 bases identical to TRBD1. Losses at the gene ends were 5 bases for V and 0 bases for J; bases not matched to a gene: 15. The CDR3 consists of 18 residues. Germline V gene lookup returns CDR1 MDHEN and CDR2 SYDVKM. In DNA, the CDR3 is TGTGCCAGCAGTACCGGGGCAAACCGGGACAGGAGCTCCTACGAGCAGTACTTC. The encoded protein is CASSTGANRDRSSYEQYF.

This clone has just one count. CDR3 DNA sequence: TGTGCCAGCAGCTCGGGTGTTGCAACCTACAATGAGCAGTTCTTC. Translation: CASSSGVATYNEQFF. This rearrangement joins TRBV7-8 to TRBJ2-1; D unclear. Deletions cut 4 bases from V and 2 bases from J, with 12 bases between. The CDR3 runs 15 residues. CDR1 SGHVS and CDR2 FQNEAQ come from the germline V gene.

The chain carries TRBV5-1 and TRBJ2-7; perhaps TRBD2 as D (5 bases). In germline, CDR1 is SGHRS, CDR2 YFSETQ. The CDR3 spans 14 residues. V shed 4 bases and J shed 4 bases, with 15 bases lying between them. CDR3 in DNA: TGCGCCAGCAGCCGACGTGGGGAGACTTACGAGCAGTACTTC. The encoded protein is CASSRRGETYEQYF.